This passage covers 17 T cell receptor beta chains from one sample sequenced in a study of CXCR3-negative and CXCR3-positive naive CD8 T cells. These receptors' antigens are unknown. Overall study results and limits: CXCR3-positive naive cells carried more hydrophobic TRB CDR3s than CXCR3-negative naive cells did.

The authors prepared UMI-labeled TRB cDNA libraries by 5' RACE. TCRdb re-called the 5' RACE reads and gives one entry per CDR3 protein, without DNA. The sample data list roughly 110,000 distinct CDR3 sequences. Sequenced input: naive CXCR3+ CD8+ T cells from blood. Specified subset: CD45RO-CCR7+CD27+CD95- naive CD8+ T cells expressing CXCR3 (TNR3+). These receptors were taken from a human donor in good health. Some clones in this sample may be carry-over from other donors' samples.

This chain connects TRBV4-1 to TRBJ2-1; lacking DNA, the TRBD2 call made by TCRdb goes unchecked. The CDR3 is made up of 16 amino acids. Germline CDR1 and CDR2: MGHRA and YSYEKL. The CDR3 reads CASSQDVERDYNEQFF.

The V call is TRBV30, the J call TRBJ2-1; TCRdb's D call of TRBD1 is untestable without DNA. This CDR3 contains 14 residues. In germline, CDR1 is GTSNPN, CDR2 SVGIG (reference sequence). The CDR3 spells CAWSVSGGYNEQFF.

The chain is built from TRBV19 and TRBJ2-1. CDR3 length: 14 residues. The germline CDR1 and CDR2 sequences are LNHDA and SQIVND (reference sequence). This chain's CDR3 is CASSMRTLYNEQFF.

The V gene is TRBV6-4, the J gene TRBJ1-2; the TRBD1 assignment by TCRdb is unverifiable without DNA. CDR1 is MRHNA, CDR2 SNTAGT, per germline. This CDR3 spans 15 amino acids. This chain's CDR3 is CASSDDDAGGYGYTF.

The chain links TRBV6-5 to TRBJ2-7; the TCRdb D gene call, TRBD1, has no DNA to confirm it. CDR1 is MNHEY and CDR2 is SVGAGI in the germline V gene. CDR3 length: 14 amino acids. The CDR3 here is CASSQRGTGSEQYF.

The V call is TRBV5-6, the J call TRBJ1-1. Germline CDR1 and CDR2: SGHDT and YYEEEE. The CDR3 runs 13 residues. CDR3 amino acids: CASSLEVRTEAFF.

The genes are TRBV5-5 and TRBJ2-2. The germline V gene encodes CDR1 SGHKS and CDR2 YYEKEE (reference sequence). The CDR3 spans 15 residues. The CDR3 sequence: CASSLRAGDPGKLFF.

This rearrangement joins TRBV6-6 to TRBJ2-7; TCRdb selects TRBD1, and the lack of DNA leaves this call unchecked. The germline CDR1 and CDR2 sequences are MNHNY and SVGAGI (reference sequence). The CDR3 has 15 amino acids. The CDR3 loop is CASSYVQGQAYEQYF.

The chain is built from TRBV27 and TRBJ2-1; TCRdb reports TRBD2, a call that lacks DNA to check it against. This CDR3 is 16 amino acids long. The germline V gene has CDR1 MNHEY and CDR2 SMNVEV (reference sequence). CDR3 amino acids: CASSLYVPAAGHEQFF.

The chain is built from TRBV7-9 and TRBJ2-7; the TRBD1 assignment by TCRdb is unverifiable without DNA. This CDR3 is built from 13 residues. Per germline, CDR1 SEHNR and CDR2 FQNEAQ (reference sequence). The CDR3 protein is CASSSPVTYEQYF.

The chain has TRBV7-9 and TRBJ2-7. CDR1 and CDR2 from the germline V gene are SEHNR and FQNEAQ (reference sequence). This CDR3 has 15 residues. CDR3 residues: CASSFTQGSSYEQYF.

The chain has TRBV6-2 or TRBV6-3 and TRBJ2-3; TCRdb selects TRBD2, and the lack of DNA leaves this call unchecked. Germline V gene sequence: CDR1 MNHEY, CDR2 SVGEGT. The CDR3 is made up of 15 amino acids. This chain's CDR3 is CASSPSLADTDTQYF.

The chain has TRBV6-6 and TRBJ2-7; with no DNA, the TCRdb D assignment of TRBD1 cannot be verified. Germline assignment: CDR1 MNHNY and CDR2 SVGAGI (reference sequence). The CDR3 spans 14 residues. Here the CDR3 reads CASRGGELSYEQYF.

The chain is built from TRBV28 and TRBJ2-7; with no DNA, the TCRdb D assignment of TRBD1 cannot be verified. CDR3 length equals 15 residues. Germline V gives CDR1 MDHEN, CDR2 SYDVKM. The CDR3 sequence: CASSYDRVAGYEQYF.

This chain connects TRBV9 to TRBJ2-1. This CDR3 contains 15 residues. Germline V gene data show CDR1 as SGDLS and CDR2 as YYNGEE. CDR3 loop: CASSVSGSPYNEQFF.

This chain links TRBV29-1 with TRBJ2-2; the D call of TRBD2 rests on TCRdb alone, since no DNA is present to check it. Germline V gives CDR1 SQVTM, CDR2 ANQGSEA. This CDR3 is 14 amino acids long. CDR3 loop: CSVVLAGGTGELFF.

The chain employs TRBV12-3 or TRBV12-4 and TRBJ2-5; TCRdb returns TRBD1, unconfirmable since there is no DNA. The CDR3 extends over 14 amino acids. Here the CDR3 reads CASSLAGAIETQYF.